A single TCR beta chain is shown here with its context. The sample comes from a study of patients and donors after allogeneic stem cell transplantation. TCRdb ran MiXCR on the RT-PCR reads and lists one entry per CDR3 protein. The data show over 65,000 distinct CDR3 sequences, roughly 29% seen once. From germline, CDR1 is SGHAT and CDR2 FQNNGV. V gave up 5 bases and J gave up 5 bases, with 6 bases separating them. This CDR3 has 11 residues. The clonotype originates from a human donor who was either an allogeneic HSCT recipient or a stem cell or donor lymphocyte infusion donor (not recorded which). It is not recorded whose cells these are; they may come from a transplant donor. The chain couples TRBV11-2 to TRBJ2-5, with D uncertain. Sequencing was performed on blood, either unsorted or a sorted T cell fraction (not recorded which). Here the CDR3 DNA reads TGTGCCAGCAGCAACATCGAGACCCAGTACTTC. This gives the protein CASSNIETQYF.